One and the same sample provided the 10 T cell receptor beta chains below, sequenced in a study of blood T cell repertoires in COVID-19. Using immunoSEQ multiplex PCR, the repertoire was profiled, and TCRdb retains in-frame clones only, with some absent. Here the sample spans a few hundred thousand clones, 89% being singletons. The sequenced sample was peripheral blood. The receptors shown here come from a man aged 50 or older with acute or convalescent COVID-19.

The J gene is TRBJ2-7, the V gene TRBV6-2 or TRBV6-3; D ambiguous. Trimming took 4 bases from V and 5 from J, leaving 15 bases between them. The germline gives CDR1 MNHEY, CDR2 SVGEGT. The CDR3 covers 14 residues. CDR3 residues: CASSFTSGRNEQYF. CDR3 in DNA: TGTGCCAGCAGTTTTACATCAGGTCGGAACGAGCAGTACTTC.

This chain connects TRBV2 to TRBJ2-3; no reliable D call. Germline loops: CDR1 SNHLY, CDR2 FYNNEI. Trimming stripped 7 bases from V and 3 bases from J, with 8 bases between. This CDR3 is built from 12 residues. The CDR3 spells CASNFATDTQYF. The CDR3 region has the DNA TGTGCCAGCAATTTCGCGACAGATACGCAGTATTTT.

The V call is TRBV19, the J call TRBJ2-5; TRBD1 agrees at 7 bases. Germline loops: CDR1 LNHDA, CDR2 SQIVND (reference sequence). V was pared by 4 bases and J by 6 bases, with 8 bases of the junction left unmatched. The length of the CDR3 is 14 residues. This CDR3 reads CASSTGTDGQTQYF. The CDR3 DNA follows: TGTGCCAGTAGTACCGGGACAGACGGACAGACCCAGTACTTC.

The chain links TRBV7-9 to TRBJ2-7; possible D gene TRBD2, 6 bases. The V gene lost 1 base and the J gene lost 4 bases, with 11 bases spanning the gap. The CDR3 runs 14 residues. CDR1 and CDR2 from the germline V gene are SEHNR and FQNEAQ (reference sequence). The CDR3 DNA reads TGTGCCAGCAGCTTAGATCCGGGGAGGTACGAGCAGTACTTC. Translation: CASSLDPGRYEQYF. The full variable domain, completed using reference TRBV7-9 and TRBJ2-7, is DTGVSQNPRHKITKRGQNVTFRCDPISEHNRLYWYRQTLGQGPEFLTYFQNEAQLEKSRLLSDRFSAERPKGSFSTLEIQRTEQGDSAMYLCASSLDPGRYEQYFGPGTRLTVT.

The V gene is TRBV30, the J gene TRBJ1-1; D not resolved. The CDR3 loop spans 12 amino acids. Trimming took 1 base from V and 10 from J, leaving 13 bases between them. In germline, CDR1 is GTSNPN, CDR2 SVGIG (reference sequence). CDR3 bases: TGTGCCTGGAGTGCCCCCGAAGGGAGAGCTTTCTTT. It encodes CAWSAPEGRAFF.

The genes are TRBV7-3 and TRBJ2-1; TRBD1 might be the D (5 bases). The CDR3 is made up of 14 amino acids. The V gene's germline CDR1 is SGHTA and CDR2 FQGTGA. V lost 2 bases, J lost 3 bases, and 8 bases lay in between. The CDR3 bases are TGTGCCAGCAGCTTAGTGGGGCTCTACAATGAGCAGTTCTTC. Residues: CASSLVGLYNEQFF.

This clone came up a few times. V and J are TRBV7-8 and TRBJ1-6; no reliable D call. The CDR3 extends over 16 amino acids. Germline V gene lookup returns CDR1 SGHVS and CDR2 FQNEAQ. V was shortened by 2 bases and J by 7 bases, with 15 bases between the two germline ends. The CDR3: CASSLNSLGLNSPLHF. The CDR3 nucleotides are TGTGCCAGCAGCTTAAACAGCCTGGGCCTAAATTCACCCCTCCACTTT.

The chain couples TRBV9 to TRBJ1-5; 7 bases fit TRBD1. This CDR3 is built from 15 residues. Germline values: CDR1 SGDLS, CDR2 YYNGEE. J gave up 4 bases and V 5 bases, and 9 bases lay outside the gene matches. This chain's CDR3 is CASSDVGTVNQPQHF. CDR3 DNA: TGTGCCAGCAGTGATGTCGGGACAGTAAATCAGCCCCAGCATTTT.

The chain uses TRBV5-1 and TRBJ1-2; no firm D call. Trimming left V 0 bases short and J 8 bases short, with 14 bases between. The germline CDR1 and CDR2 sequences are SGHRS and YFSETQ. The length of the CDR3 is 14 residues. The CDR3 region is CASSLEAGVRGYTF. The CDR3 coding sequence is TGCGCCAGCAGCTTGGAGGCTGGCGTCAGGGGCTACACCTTC.

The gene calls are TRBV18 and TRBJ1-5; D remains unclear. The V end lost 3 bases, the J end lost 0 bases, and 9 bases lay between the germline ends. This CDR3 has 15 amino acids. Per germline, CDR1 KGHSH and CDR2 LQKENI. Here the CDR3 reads CASSPQEASNQPQHF. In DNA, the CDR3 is TGTGCCAGCTCACCCCAGGAGGCTAGCAATCAGCCCCAGCATTTT.